This T cell receptor (beta chain) was retrieved from a study of shared clonotypes between healthy human individuals. The deep-level immunoSEQ assay was used. Only in-frame clones appear in the TCRdb table, and some are missing; sequencing was by immunoSEQ multiplex PCR. The data contain 1,100,000 or so clones, 70% to 80% of them singletons. Whole-study findings and limits: Some naive CD4 clonotypes, roughly 4.7%, turned up in common across a few donors. Despite large depth, sorted-subset datasets appeared incompletely sequenced.

This clone was detected only once. The target antigen is unknown. The sample has other DNA sequences that encode this CDR3 too. This receptor was taken from a young man in good health. Some clones in this sample may be carry-over from other donors' samples. The sequenced sample consisted of memory CD4+ T cells from PBMCs. As to subset: CD45RA-negative fraction.

The CDR3 coding sequence is TGTGCCAGCAGTTATCGCGGGAACACTGAAGCTTTCTTT. It specifies CASSYRGNTEAFF. The chain links TRBV6-6 to TRBJ1-1; D is unresolved. The CDR3 totals 13 residues. In germline, CDR1 is MNHNY, CDR2 SVGAGI (reference sequence). The V end was cut by 3 bases, the J end by 1 base, with 6 bases between.